A selection of T cell receptor beta chains follows, all from one sample in a study of human versus mouse CDR3 diversity and MHC coevolution. TCRdb's table, derived via immunoSEQ multiplex PCR, lists solely in-frame clones and lacks some. The sample includes about 73,000 clones, just under 95% of them seen just once. Specimen: naive CD4+ T cells from blood. The source is a person between 25 and 69 years old in good health. Each CDR3 is given with its conserved first and last residue. The D gene is left open where the match is weak. Clone sizes are given selectively: once, few, many, or a class where the clone is expanded.

CASSFNGDISTDTQYF	TGTGCCAGCAGCTTCAACGGGGATATTAGCACAGATACGCAGTATTTT	NA	TRBV7-8	TRBJ2-3	NA
CATGTGGLFAGELFF	TGCGCCACCGGGACAGGGGGCCTTTTCGCCGGGGAGCTGTTTTTT	TRBD1	TRBV5-1	TRBJ2-2	once
CASSFGLAGDYSTDTQYF	TGTGCCAGCAGCTTCGGGCTAGCGGGGGACTATAGCACAGATACGCAGTATTTT	TRBD2	TRBV13	TRBJ2-3	NA
CASSWTGAYNEQFF	TGTGCCAGCAGCTGGACAGGGGCCTACAATGAGCAGTTCTTC	TRBD1	TRBV7-6	TRBJ2-1	NA
CASSPLGPGELFF	TGTGCCAGCAGTCCGCTGGGGCCCGGGGAGCTGTTTTTT	NA	TRBV9	TRBJ2-2	NA
CASTLSRGLGGNTIYF	TGTGCCAGCACCCTCTCGCGGGGTTTAGGTGGAAACACCATATATTTT	NA	TRBV28	TRBJ1-3	NA
CSASLHYEQYF	TGCAGTGCTAGTTTACACTACGAGCAGTACTTC	NA	TRBV20-1	TRBJ2-7	NA
CASSAGTSGYEQYF	TGCGCCAGCAGCGCAGGGACTAGCGGCTACGAGCAGTACTTC	TRBD2	TRBV5-1	TRBJ2-7	NA
CASSIIPNTGELFF	TGTGCCAGCTCAATCATCCCGAACACCGGGGAGCTGTTTTTT	NA	TRBV18	TRBJ2-2	NA
CASSRLPGQGAGETQYF	TGCGCCAGCAGCCGTTTACCTGGACAGGGGGCCGGGGAGACCCAGTACTTC	TRBD1	TRBV5-1	TRBJ2-5	NA
CASSRGTTYNEQFF	TGTGCCAGCAGTCGGGGGACTACCTACAATGAGCAGTTCTTC	TRBD2	TRBV6-6	TRBJ2-1	NA
CASSWGTGGMNTEAFF	TGTGCCAGCAGCTGGGGGACAGGGGGAATGAACACTGAAGCTTTCTTT	TRBD1	TRBV7-9	TRBJ1-1	NA
CASSLEGMNTEAFF	TGTGCCAGCAGCTTGGAGGGGATGAACACTGAAGCTTTCTTT	NA	TRBV5-8	TRBJ1-1	NA
CASSWDRAAGNTIYF	TGTGCCAGCAGTTGGGACAGGGCTGCTGGAAACACCATATATTTT	TRBD1	TRBV6-5	TRBJ1-3	once
CASSGGLKLGETQYF	TGCGCTAGCAGCGGGGGACTAAAGTTGGGAGAGACCCAGTACTTC	TRBD2	TRBV5-1	TRBJ2-5	NA
CASRPQGSSGNTIYF	TGTGCCAGCAGACCTCAGGGGTCCTCTGGAAACACCATATATTTT	NA	TRBV6-1	TRBJ1-3	NA
CASSSRQGHTEAFF	TGCGCCAGCAGCTCCCGACAGGGACACACTGAAGCTTTCTTT	TRBD1	TRBV5-1	TRBJ1-1	NA
CASSLGQGLMNSPLHF	TGCGCCAGCAGCTTGGGTCAGGGGCTAATGAATTCACCCCTCCACTTT	NA	TRBV5-1	TRBJ1-6	NA
CAISARTEIAYEQYF	TGTGCCATCAGTGCCCGGACAGAAATCGCCTACGAGCAGTACTTC	NA	TRBV10-3	TRBJ2-7	NA
CASSTGLAYEQYF	TGCGCCAGCAGCACGGGACTAGCTTACGAGCAGTACTTC	TRBD2	TRBV5-1	TRBJ2-7	NA
CASSLPGGTGGLGYGYTF	TGTGCCAGCAGCTTACCTGGCGGGACAGGGGGTTTAGGGTATGGCTACACCTTC	TRBD1	TRBV11-2	TRBJ1-2	NA
CASSPGQTYGYTF	TGTGCCAGCAGCCCGGGACAGACCTATGGCTACACCTTC	TRBD1	TRBV7-9	TRBJ1-2	NA
CASPGNYGYTF	TGTGCCAGCCCGGGTAACTATGGCTACACCTTC	NA	TRBV7-7	TRBJ1-2	NA
CASSEVVPGETQYF	TGTGCCAGCAGTGAAGTGGTCCCGGGGGAGACCCAGTACTTC	NA	TRBV2	TRBJ2-5	NA
CASSPRGYGNTEAFF	TGTGCCAGCAGCCCGAGGGGGTACGGGAACACTGAAGCTTTCTTT	NA	TRBV7-9	TRBJ1-1	NA
CASSPSPGGGNQPQHF	TGTGCCAGCTCACCAAGTCCTGGAGGGGGCAATCAGCCCCAGCATTTT	NA	TRBV18	TRBJ1-5	once
CASSGVQGAYGYTF	TGCGCCAGCAGTGGGGTACAGGGGGCGTATGGCTACACCTTC	TRBD1	TRBV5-1	TRBJ1-2	NA
CASSGRFYRDRDQEAYGYTF	TGTGCCAGCAGTGGGCGGTTCTACCGGGACAGGGACCAAGAAGCCTATGGCTACACCTTC	TRBD1	TRBV6-1	TRBJ1-2	NA
CASSLSGGRGETQYF	TGTGCCAGCAGCTTATCCGGGGGAAGAGGAGAGACCCAGTACTTC	NA	TRBV7-7	TRBJ2-5	NA
CASRGGLGLKETQYF	TGTGCCAGCAGGGGCGGACTAGGGCTCAAAGAGACCCAGTACTTC	TRBD2	TRBV5-4	TRBJ2-5	NA
CASSPRFDRDRGNYMDYGYTF	TGTGCCAGCTCACCACGTTTCGACCGGGACAGGGGGAACTATATGGACTATGGCTACACCTTC	TRBD1	TRBV18	TRBJ1-2	NA
CASSLAEDEQFF	TGTGCCAGCAGCTTAGCGGAGGATGAGCAGTTCTTC	NA	TRBV7-9	TRBJ2-1	NA